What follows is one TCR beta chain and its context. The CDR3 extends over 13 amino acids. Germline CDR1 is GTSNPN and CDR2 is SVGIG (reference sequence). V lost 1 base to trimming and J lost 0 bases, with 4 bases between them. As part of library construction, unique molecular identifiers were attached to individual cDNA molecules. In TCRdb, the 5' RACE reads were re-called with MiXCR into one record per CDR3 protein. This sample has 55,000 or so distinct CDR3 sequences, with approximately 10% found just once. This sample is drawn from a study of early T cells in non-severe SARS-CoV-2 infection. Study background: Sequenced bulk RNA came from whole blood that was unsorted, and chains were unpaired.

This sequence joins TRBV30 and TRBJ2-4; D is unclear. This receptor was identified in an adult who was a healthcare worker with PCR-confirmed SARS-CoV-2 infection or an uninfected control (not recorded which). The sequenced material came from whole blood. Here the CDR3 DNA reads TGTGCCTGGAGTGAAAAAGCCAAAAACATTCAGTACTTC. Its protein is CAWSEKAKNIQYF.